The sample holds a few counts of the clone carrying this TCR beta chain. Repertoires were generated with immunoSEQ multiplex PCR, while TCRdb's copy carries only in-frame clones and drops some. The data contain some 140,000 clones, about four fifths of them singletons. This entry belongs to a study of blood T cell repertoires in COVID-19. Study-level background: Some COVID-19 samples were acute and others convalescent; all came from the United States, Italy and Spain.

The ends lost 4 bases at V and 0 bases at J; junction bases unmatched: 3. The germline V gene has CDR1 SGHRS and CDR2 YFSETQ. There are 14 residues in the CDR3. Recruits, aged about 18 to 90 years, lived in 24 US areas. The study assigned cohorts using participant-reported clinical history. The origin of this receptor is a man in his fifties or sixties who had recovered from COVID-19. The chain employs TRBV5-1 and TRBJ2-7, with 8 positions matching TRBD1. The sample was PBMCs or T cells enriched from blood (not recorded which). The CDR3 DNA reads TGCGCCAGCAGCGGGGACAGGAGCTCCTACGAGCAGTACTTC. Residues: CASSGDRSSYEQYF.